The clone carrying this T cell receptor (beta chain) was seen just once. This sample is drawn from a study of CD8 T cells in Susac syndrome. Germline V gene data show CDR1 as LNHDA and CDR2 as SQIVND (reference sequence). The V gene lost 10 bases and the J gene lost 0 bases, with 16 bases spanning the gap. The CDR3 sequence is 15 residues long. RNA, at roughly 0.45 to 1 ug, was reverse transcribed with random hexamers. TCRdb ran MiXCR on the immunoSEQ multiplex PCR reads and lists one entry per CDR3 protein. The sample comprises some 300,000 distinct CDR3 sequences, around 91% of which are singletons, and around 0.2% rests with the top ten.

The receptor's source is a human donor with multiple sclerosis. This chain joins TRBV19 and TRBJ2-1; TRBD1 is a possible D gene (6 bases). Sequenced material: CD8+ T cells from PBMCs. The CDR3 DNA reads TGTGCCACGCAGACCAGGGGCACCTCCTACAATGAGCAGTTCTTC. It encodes CATQTRGTSYNEQFF.